A selection of T cell receptor beta chains follows, all from one sample in a study of blood T cells in healthy people across ages. TCRdb redid the calling of the 5' RACE reads with MiXCR, one entry per CDR3 protein. The sample has 1.2 million to 1.5 million distinct CDR3 sequences, about 40% seen once. Sequences were obtained from blood. The origin of the receptors is a woman aged 18-30 years in good health. CDR3s include the opening cysteine and the closing phenylalanine or tryptophan. A D gene is named only where the DNA matches it firmly. Rows give clone size only sometimes, using once, few, many, or a class for an expanded clone.

j_call: TRBJ2-7; v_call: TRBV6-2/TRBV6-3; d_call: -; clone_size: -; cdr3_nt: TGTGCCAGCAGTTACTGGGACAACTCCTACGAGCAGTACTTC; cdr3_aa: CASSYWDNSYEQYF
j_call: TRBJ2-5; v_call: TRBV20-1; d_call: -; clone_size: few; cdr3_nt: TGCAGTGCTAGGTTGCGGGGGCCCGGAGAGACCCAGTACTTC; cdr3_aa: CSARLRGPGETQYF
j_call: TRBJ1-1; v_call: TRBV6-5; d_call: TRBD1; clone_size: -; cdr3_nt: TGTGCCAGCAGGCCCGCCGGGACAGGGGGCTCTGGCGCTTTCTTT; cdr3_aa: CASRPAGTGGSGAFF
j_call: TRBJ2-6; v_call: TRBV10-3; d_call: -; clone_size: -; cdr3_nt: TGTGCCATCAGGGGGAACTCTGGGGCCAACGTCCTGACTTTC; cdr3_aa: CAIRGNSGANVLTF
j_call: TRBJ1-1; v_call: TRBV18; d_call: -; clone_size: -; cdr3_nt: TGTGCCAGCTCACCCGCCCAGAGTGGGGGTACTGAAGCTTTCTTT; cdr3_aa: CASSPAQSGGTEAFF
j_call: TRBJ2-1; v_call: TRBV6-2/TRBV6-3; d_call: TRBD2; clone_size: -; cdr3_nt: TGTGCCAGCAGTTACCTCTTCCGGACTAGCGGGGGGCGGTTGAATGAGCAGTTCTTC; cdr3_aa: CASSYLFRTSGGRLNEQFF
j_call: TRBJ2-5; v_call: TRBV5-1; d_call: TRBD2; clone_size: -; cdr3_nt: TGCGCCAGCAGAGCAGGGACTAGCGGGGGAGCGGAGACCCAGTACTTC; cdr3_aa: CASRAGTSGGAETQYF
j_call: TRBJ1-1; v_call: TRBV7-9; d_call: -; clone_size: -; cdr3_nt: TGTGCCAGCAGCCTACAGGACGCTGAAGCTTTCTTT; cdr3_aa: CASSLQDAEAFF
j_call: TRBJ1-5; v_call: TRBV12-3/TRBV12-4; d_call: -; clone_size: -; cdr3_nt: TGTGCCAGCAGACGACAGGATCAGCCCCAGCATTTT; cdr3_aa: CASRRQDQPQHF
j_call: TRBJ2-3; v_call: TRBV10-3; d_call: TRBD1; clone_size: -; cdr3_nt: TGTGCCATCAGGAATGGACAGGGTGTTACTGATACGCAGTATTTT; cdr3_aa: CAIRNGQGVTDTQYF
j_call: TRBJ2-1; v_call: TRBV5-1; d_call: TRBD2; clone_size: -; cdr3_nt: TGCGCCAGCAAGCCGACTAGCGGGGGTGCGGGGGCCTACAATGAGCAGTTCTTC; cdr3_aa: CASKPTSGGAGAYNEQFF
j_call: TRBJ2-1; v_call: TRBV29-1; d_call: TRBD1; clone_size: many; cdr3_nt: TGCAGCGTTGAAGATCCGGGACAGGGTTACAATGAGCAGTTCTTC; cdr3_aa: CSVEDPGQGYNEQFF
j_call: TRBJ1-2; v_call: TRBV5-6; d_call: TRBD1; clone_size: few; cdr3_nt: TGTGCCAGCAGCGAGACAGGGAACGAGTCAGGCTACTATGGCTACACCTTC; cdr3_aa: CASSETGNESGYYGYTF
j_call: TRBJ1-5; v_call: TRBV7-9; d_call: -; clone_size: -; cdr3_nt: TGTGCCAGCAGCGCCAGCGGAGGGGAGGGAGTCCAGCCCCAGCATTTT; cdr3_aa: CASSASGGEGVQPQHF
j_call: TRBJ2-5; v_call: TRBV12-3/TRBV12-4; d_call: TRBD2; clone_size: -; cdr3_nt: TGTGCCAGCAGCCAGGGACTAGCGGGAGTAAATCAGTACTTC; cdr3_aa: CASSQGLAGVNQYF
j_call: TRBJ2-7; v_call: TRBV9; d_call: TRBD2; clone_size: once; cdr3_nt: TGTGCCAGCAGCGTAGCAGCGGGGGTAGCCTACGAGCAGTACTTC; cdr3_aa: CASSVAAGVAYEQYF
j_call: TRBJ1-5; v_call: TRBV6-4; d_call: -; clone_size: few; cdr3_nt: TGTGCCAGCAGTGAGGGGTGGGATCAGCCCCAGCATTTT; cdr3_aa: CASSEGWDQPQHF
j_call: TRBJ1-5; v_call: TRBV15; d_call: -; clone_size: -; cdr3_nt: TGTGCCACCAGCAGAGATCACGGGTGGCCCCAGCATTTT; cdr3_aa: CATSRDHGWPQHF
j_call: TRBJ2-7; v_call: TRBV5-4; d_call: TRBD2; clone_size: few; cdr3_nt: TGTGCCAGCAGCTCTACTAGCGGGGTCTCCTACGAGCAGTACTTC; cdr3_aa: CASSSTSGVSYEQYF
j_call: TRBJ2-1; v_call: TRBV7-2; d_call: TRBD2; clone_size: -; cdr3_nt: TGTGCCAGCAGCCCACGGACTAGCGGGGTCTACAATGAGCAGTTCTTC; cdr3_aa: CASSPRTSGVYNEQFF
j_call: TRBJ2-5; v_call: TRBV28; d_call: TRBD2; clone_size: -; cdr3_nt: TGTGCCAGCAGTCCCGCCGTGGGGGGGGAGACCCAGTACTTC; cdr3_aa: CASSPAVGGETQYF
j_call: TRBJ2-7; v_call: TRBV12-3/TRBV12-4; d_call: -; clone_size: few; cdr3_nt: TGTGCCAGCAGTTTCCAAGTGGAGGGCTCCAACTCCTACGAGCAGTACTTC; cdr3_aa: CASSFQVEGSNSYEQYF
j_call: TRBJ2-1; v_call: TRBV11-2; d_call: -; clone_size: -; cdr3_nt: TGTGCCAGCAGCACAGCTCCTAGCTCGGATGAGCAGTTCTTC; cdr3_aa: CASSTAPSSDEQFF
j_call: TRBJ2-7; v_call: TRBV7-9; d_call: -; clone_size: -; cdr3_nt: TGTGCCAGCATTAAGGGACCTAACTACGAGCAGTACTTC; cdr3_aa: CASIKGPNYEQYF
j_call: TRBJ2-4; v_call: TRBV29-1; d_call: -; clone_size: few; cdr3_nt: TGCAGCGTTGAACGATCTGCTCTTGAAAACATTCAGTACTTC; cdr3_aa: CSVERSALENIQYF
j_call: TRBJ2-1; v_call: TRBV11-2; d_call: TRBD1; clone_size: few; cdr3_nt: TGTGCCAGCAGCTTGAGACAGGGGGCAGCGTCCTACAATGAGCAGTTCTTC; cdr3_aa: CASSLRQGAASYNEQFF
j_call: TRBJ2-1; v_call: TRBV6-1; d_call: TRBD2; clone_size: -; cdr3_nt: TGTGCCAGCAGCCGGGCGACGGGGGGGTTTGGGTACAATGAGCAGTTCTTC; cdr3_aa: CASSRATGGFGYNEQFF
j_call: TRBJ1-5; v_call: TRBV7-2; d_call: TRBD1; clone_size: -; cdr3_nt: TGTGCCAGCAGCCTCGGACAGGGTCGGAATCAGCCCCAGCATTTT; cdr3_aa: CASSLGQGRNQPQHF
j_call: TRBJ2-3; v_call: TRBV12-3/TRBV12-4; d_call: TRBD2; clone_size: -; cdr3_nt: TGTGCCAGCAGTCCACGCGGACTAGCGATCGCAGATACGCAGTATTTT; cdr3_aa: CASSPRGLAIADTQYF
j_call: TRBJ2-7; v_call: TRBV20-1; d_call: TRBD2; clone_size: -; cdr3_nt: TGCAGTGCCAAGGGACTAGCGGGAGGGTACGAGCAGTACTTC; cdr3_aa: CSAKGLAGGYEQYF
j_call: TRBJ2-3; v_call: TRBV5-1; d_call: TRBD2; clone_size: -; cdr3_nt: TGCGCCAGCAGCCTACGAGTTCCGGGACTAGCGCCAGATACGCAGTATTTT; cdr3_aa: CASSLRVPGLAPDTQYF
j_call: TRBJ2-5; v_call: TRBV21-1; d_call: -; clone_size: -; cdr3_nt: TGTGCCAGCAGCCCCCGCAAGGGGCGGGAGCAGTACTTC; cdr3_aa: CASSPRKGREQYF
j_call: TRBJ2-3; v_call: TRBV29-1; d_call: TRBD1; clone_size: few; cdr3_nt: TGCAGCGTTGAGGGACAGGGGCCGGATCTAAGCACAGATACGCAGTATTTT; cdr3_aa: CSVEGQGPDLSTDTQYF
j_call: TRBJ2-3; v_call: TRBV7-2; d_call: TRBD1; clone_size: -; cdr3_nt: TGTGCCAGCAGCTTAGGGAACAGGGGAACAGATACGCAGTATTTT; cdr3_aa: CASSLGNRGTDTQYF
j_call: TRBJ2-3; v_call: TRBV6-2/TRBV6-3; d_call: TRBD2; clone_size: once; cdr3_nt: TGTGCCAGCAGTTACTCGTCACGAGCGGGAGCGGATACGCAGTATTTT; cdr3_aa: CASSYSSRAGADTQYF
j_call: TRBJ2-7; v_call: TRBV25-1; d_call: TRBD2; clone_size: -; cdr3_nt: TGTGCCAGCAGTACACAAGGCGGGATAGCGGGGGGCCGCAATGAGCAGTACTTC; cdr3_aa: CASSTQGGIAGGRNEQYF
j_call: TRBJ2-7; v_call: TRBV4-2; d_call: -; clone_size: -; cdr3_nt: TGTGCCAGCAGCCAAGATCTGGCGGGGAACCTCTACGAGCAGTACTTC; cdr3_aa: CASSQDLAGNLYEQYF
j_call: TRBJ2-1; v_call: TRBV18; d_call: TRBD2; clone_size: -; cdr3_nt: TGTGCCAGCTCACATAGTTTCGGGACTAGCCTCAATGAGCAGTTCTTC; cdr3_aa: CASSHSFGTSLNEQFF
j_call: TRBJ1-3; v_call: TRBV4-1; d_call: TRBD1; clone_size: -; cdr3_nt: TGCGCCAGCAGCCTAACGGGACAGGCTGGAAACACCATATATTTT; cdr3_aa: CASSLTGQAGNTIYF
j_call: TRBJ2-3; v_call: TRBV20-1; d_call: -; clone_size: -; cdr3_nt: TGCAGTGCTCTCCCCCCACAGTGGAGCACAGATACGCAGTATTTT; cdr3_aa: CSALPPQWSTDTQYF
j_call: TRBJ1-2; v_call: TRBV4-1; d_call: -; clone_size: few; cdr3_nt: TGCGCCAGCAGGGCGGGGGGGCTTAGATATGGCTACACCTTC; cdr3_aa: CASRAGGLRYGYTF
j_call: TRBJ1-4; v_call: TRBV6-6; d_call: -; clone_size: few; cdr3_nt: TGTGCCAGCAGTACGGTGGGGACTAATGAAAAACTGTTTTTT; cdr3_aa: CASSTVGTNEKLFF
j_call: TRBJ1-2; v_call: TRBV2; d_call: TRBD1; clone_size: -; cdr3_nt: TGTGCCAGCAGGAGCGCGGGACAGGGGTCGTATGGCTACACCTTC; cdr3_aa: CASRSAGQGSYGYTF
j_call: TRBJ1-1; v_call: TRBV9; d_call: -; clone_size: -; cdr3_nt: TGTGCCAGCACCCAGGGGCAGTTTGGGGCTGAAGCTTTCTTT; cdr3_aa: CASTQGQFGAEAFF
j_call: TRBJ1-5; v_call: TRBV7-6; d_call: -; clone_size: -; cdr3_nt: TGTGCCAGCAGCTCCATGTTGGGGAGCAATCAGCCCCAGCATTTT; cdr3_aa: CASSSMLGSNQPQHF